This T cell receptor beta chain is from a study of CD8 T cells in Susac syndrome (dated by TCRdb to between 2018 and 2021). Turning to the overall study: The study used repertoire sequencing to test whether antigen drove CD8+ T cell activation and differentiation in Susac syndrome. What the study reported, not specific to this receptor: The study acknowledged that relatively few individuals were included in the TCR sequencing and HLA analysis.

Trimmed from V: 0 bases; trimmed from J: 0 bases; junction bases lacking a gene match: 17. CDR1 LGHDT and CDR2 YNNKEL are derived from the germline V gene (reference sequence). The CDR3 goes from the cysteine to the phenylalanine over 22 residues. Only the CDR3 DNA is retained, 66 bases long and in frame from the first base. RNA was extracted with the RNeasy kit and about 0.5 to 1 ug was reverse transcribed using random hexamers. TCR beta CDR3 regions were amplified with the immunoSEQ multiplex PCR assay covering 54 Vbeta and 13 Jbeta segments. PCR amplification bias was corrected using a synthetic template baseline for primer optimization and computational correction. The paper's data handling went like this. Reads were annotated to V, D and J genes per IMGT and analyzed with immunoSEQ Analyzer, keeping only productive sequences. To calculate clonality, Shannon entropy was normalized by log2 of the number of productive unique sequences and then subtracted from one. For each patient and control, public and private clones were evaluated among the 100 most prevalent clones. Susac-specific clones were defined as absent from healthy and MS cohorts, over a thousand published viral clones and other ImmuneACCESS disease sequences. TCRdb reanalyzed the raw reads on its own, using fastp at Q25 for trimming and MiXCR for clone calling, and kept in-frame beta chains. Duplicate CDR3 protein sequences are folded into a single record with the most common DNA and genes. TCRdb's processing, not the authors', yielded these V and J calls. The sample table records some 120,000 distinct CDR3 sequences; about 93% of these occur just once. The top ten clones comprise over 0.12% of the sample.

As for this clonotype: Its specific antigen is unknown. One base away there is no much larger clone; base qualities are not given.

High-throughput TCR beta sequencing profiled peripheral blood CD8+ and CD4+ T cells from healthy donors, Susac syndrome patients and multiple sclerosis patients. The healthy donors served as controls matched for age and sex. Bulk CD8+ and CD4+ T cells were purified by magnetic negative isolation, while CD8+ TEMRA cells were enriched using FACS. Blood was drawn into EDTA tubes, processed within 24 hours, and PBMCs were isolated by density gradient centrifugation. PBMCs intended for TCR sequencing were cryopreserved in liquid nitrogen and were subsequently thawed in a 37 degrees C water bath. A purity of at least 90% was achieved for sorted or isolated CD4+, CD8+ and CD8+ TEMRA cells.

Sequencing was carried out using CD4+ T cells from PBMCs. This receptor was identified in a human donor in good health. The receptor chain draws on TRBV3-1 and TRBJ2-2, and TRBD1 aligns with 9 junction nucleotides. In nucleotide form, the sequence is TGTGCCAGCAGCCAAGATTCCTGTACGGGACAGGGACGATCCCCGAACACCGGGGAGCTGTTTTTT. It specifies CASSQDSCTGQGRSPNTGELFF.